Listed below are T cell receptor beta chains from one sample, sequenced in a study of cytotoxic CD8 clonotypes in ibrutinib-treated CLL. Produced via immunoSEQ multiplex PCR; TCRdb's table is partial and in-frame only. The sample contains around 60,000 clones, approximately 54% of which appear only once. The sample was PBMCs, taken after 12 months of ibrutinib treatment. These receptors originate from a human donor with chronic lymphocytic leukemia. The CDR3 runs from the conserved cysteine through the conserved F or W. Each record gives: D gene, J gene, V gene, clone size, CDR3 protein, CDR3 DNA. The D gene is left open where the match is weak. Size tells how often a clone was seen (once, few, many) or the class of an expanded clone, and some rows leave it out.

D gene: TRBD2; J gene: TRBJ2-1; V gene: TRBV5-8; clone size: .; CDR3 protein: CASSPGTSSYNEQFF; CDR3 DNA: TGTGCCAGCAGTCCCGGGACTAGTAGTTACAATGAGCAGTTCTTC
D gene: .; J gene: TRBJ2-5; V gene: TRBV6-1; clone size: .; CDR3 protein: CASSEGHYQETQYF; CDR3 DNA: TGTGCCAGCAGTGAAGGGCATTACCAAGAGACCCAGTACTTC
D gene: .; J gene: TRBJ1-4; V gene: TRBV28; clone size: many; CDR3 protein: CASRTGGEKLFF; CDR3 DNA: TGTGCCAGCAGAACGGGAGGTGAAAAACTGTTTTTT
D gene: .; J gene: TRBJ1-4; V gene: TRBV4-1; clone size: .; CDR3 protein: CASSPGRQTNEKLFF; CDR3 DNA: TGCGCCAGCAGCCCAGGGAGGCAGACTAATGAAAAACTGTTTTTT
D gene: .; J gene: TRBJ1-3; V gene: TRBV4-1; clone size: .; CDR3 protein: CASSRGPRSENTIYF; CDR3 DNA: TGCGCCAGCAGCCGAGGCCCAAGGTCCGAAAACACCATATATTTT
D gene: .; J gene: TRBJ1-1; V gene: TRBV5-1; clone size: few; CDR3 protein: CASSLVPTVLEAFF; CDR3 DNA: TGCGCCAGCAGCTTAGTTCCAACAGTACTAGAAGCTTTCTTT
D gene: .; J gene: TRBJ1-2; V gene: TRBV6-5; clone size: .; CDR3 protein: CASSLGSFYGYTF; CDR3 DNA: TGTGCCAGCAGTTTGGGTAGCTTCTATGGCTACACCTTC
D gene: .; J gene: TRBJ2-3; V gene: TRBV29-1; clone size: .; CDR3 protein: CSVSRITGAGDTQYF; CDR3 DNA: TGCAGCGTTTCTCGTATTACCGGGGCCGGAGATACGCAGTATTTT
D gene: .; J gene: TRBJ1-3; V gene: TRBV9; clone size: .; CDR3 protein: CASNSGVRDTIYF; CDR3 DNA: TGTGCCAGCAACTCCGGGGTACGGGACACCATATATTTT
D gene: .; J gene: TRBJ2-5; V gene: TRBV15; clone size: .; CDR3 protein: CATSRDRWDYQETQYF; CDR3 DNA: TGTGCCACCAGCAGAGATCGGTGGGATTACCAAGAGACCCAGTACTTC
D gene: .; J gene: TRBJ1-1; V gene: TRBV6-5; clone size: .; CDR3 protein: CASMYTAYTEAFF; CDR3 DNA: TGTGCCAGCATGTATACAGCGTACACTGAAGCTTTCTTT
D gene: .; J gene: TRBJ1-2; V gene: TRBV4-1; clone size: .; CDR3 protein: CASSQEGHLYGYTF; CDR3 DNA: TGCGCCAGCAGCCAAGAGGGACACCTCTATGGCTACACCTTC
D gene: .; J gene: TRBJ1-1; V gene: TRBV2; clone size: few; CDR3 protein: CASETVRGAYEAFF; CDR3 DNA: TGTGCCAGCGAAACCGTCCGGGGCGCCTATGAAGCTTTCTTT
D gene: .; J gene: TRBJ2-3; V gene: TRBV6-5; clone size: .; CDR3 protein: CASSYGSGLGHTQYF; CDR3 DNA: TGTGCCAGCAGTTATGGGTCGGGTCTGGGTCATACGCAGTATTTT
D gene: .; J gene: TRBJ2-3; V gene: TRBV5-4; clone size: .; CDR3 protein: CATTPRGTDTQYF; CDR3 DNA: TGTGCCACCACCCCCCGGGGCACAGATACGCAGTATTTT
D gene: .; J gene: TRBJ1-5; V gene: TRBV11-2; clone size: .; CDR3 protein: CASSLGGRSDQPQHF; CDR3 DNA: TGTGCCAGCAGCTTAGGGGGTCGGAGCGATCAGCCCCAGCATTTT
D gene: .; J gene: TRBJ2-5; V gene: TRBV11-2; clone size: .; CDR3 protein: CASSLVYQETQYF; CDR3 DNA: TGTGCCAGCAGCTTAGTGTACCAAGAGACCCAGTACTTC
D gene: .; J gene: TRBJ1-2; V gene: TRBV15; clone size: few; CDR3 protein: CATSRGSLGDYGYTF; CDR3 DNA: TGTGCCACCAGCAGAGGATCACTGGGAGACTATGGCTACACCTTC
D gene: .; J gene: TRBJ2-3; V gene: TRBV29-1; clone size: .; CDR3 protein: CSVIWADTQYF; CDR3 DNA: TGCAGCGTTATTTGGGCAGATACGCAGTATTTT
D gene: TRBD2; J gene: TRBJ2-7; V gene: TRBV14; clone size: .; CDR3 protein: CASSFAGAGYEQYF; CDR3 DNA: TGTGCCAGCAGTTTCGCGGGAGCGGGCTACGAGCAGTACTTC
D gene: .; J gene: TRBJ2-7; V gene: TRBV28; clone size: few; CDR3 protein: CASSLIWGHDEQYF; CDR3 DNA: TGTGCCAGCAGTTTGATTTGGGGGCACGACGAGCAGTACTTC
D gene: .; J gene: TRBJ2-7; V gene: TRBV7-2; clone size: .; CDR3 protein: CASSTGLGYYEQYF; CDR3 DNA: TGTGCCAGCAGTACGGGACTGGGATATTACGAGCAGTACTTC
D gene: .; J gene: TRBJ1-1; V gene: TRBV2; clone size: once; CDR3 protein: CASSEAEEAFF; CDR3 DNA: TGTGCCAGCAGTGAAGCGGAGGAAGCTTTCTTT
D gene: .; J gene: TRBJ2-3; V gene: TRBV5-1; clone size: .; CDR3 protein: CASSLYTDTQYF; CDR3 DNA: TGCGCCAGCAGCCTCTACACAGATACGCAGTATTTT
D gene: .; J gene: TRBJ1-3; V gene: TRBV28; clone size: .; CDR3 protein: CASTPASRNGNTIYF; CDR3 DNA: TGTGCCAGCACCCCGGCGAGTAGAAACGGAAACACCATATATTTT
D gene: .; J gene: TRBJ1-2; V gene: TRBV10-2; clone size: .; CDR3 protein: CASSGRDRRNYGYTF; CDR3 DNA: TGCGCCAGCAGTGGGAGAGACAGGAGAAACTATGGCTACACCTTC
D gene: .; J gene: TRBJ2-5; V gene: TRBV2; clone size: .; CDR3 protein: CVCGQTQETQYF; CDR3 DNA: TGTGTCTGCGGACAGACACAAGAGACCCAGTACTTC
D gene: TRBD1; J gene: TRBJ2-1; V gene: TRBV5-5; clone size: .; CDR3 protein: CASSLLGQGFHEQFF; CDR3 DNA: TGTGCCAGCAGCCTTCTTGGACAGGGATTCCATGAGCAGTTCTTC
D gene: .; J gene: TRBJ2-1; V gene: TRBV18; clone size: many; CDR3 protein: CASREFTGYNEQFF; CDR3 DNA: TGTGCCAGCCGCGAGTTTACAGGGTACAATGAGCAGTTCTTC
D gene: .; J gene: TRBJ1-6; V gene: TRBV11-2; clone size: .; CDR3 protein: CASSFRSGQPVYNSPLHF; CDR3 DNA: TGTGCCAGCAGCTTTAGATCCGGACAGCCGGTCTATAATTCACCCCTCCACTTT
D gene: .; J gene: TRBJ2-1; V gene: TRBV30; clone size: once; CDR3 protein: CAWSAASAGLYNEQFF; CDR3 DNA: TGTGCCTGGAGCGCGGCCTCAGCGGGCCTGTACAATGAGCAGTTCTTC
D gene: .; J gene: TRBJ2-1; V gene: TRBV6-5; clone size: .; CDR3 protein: CASSYGPRAEQFF; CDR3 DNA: TGTGCCAGCAGTTACGGCCCGAGGGCTGAGCAGTTCTTC
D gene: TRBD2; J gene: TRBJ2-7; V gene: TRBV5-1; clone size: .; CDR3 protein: CASSPNSGTSYEQYF; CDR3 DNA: TGCGCCAGCAGCCCCAATAGCGGGACTAGCTACGAGCAGTACTTC
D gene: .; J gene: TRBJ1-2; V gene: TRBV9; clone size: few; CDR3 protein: CASSVAEYGYTF; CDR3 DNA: TGTGCCAGCAGCGTGGCAGAATATGGCTACACCTTC
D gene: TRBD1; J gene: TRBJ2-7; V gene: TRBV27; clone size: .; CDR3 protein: CASRTGSLSYEQYF; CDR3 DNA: TGTGCCAGCAGGACAGGGAGCCTCAGCTACGAGCAGTACTTC
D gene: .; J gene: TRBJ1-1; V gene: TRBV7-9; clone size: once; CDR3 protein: CASSQGRNTEAFF; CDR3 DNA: TGTGCCAGCAGCCAAGGGAGGAACACTGAAGCTTTCTTT
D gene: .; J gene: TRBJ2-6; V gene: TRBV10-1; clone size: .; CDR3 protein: CASSESMGGMRSGANVLTF; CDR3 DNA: TGCGCCAGCAGTGAGTCGATGGGGGGAATGCGATCTGGGGCCAACGTCCTGACTTTC
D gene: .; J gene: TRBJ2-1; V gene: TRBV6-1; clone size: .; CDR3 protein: CASSARVNEQFF; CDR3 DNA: TGTGCCAGCAGTGCCCGGGTCAATGAGCAGTTCTTC
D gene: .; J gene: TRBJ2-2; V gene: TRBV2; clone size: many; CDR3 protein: CASHRMGFTGELFF; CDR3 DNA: TGTGCCAGCCATCGGATGGGTTTCACCGGGGAGCTGTTTTTT
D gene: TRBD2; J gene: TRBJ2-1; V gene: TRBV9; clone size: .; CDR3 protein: CASSVVAGGTYNEQFF; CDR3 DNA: TGTGCCAGCAGCGTAGTAGCGGGAGGAACCTACAATGAGCAGTTCTTC
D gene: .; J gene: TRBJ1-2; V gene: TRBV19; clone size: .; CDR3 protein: CASTLDSYGYTF; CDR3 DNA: TGTGCCAGTACCCTGGACAGCTATGGCTACACCTTC
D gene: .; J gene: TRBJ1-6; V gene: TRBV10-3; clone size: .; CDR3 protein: CASSVEAMYSPLHF; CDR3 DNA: TGTGCCAGCAGTGTAGAGGCGATGTATTCACCCCTCCACTTT
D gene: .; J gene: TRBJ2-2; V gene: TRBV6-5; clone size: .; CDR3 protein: CASSYWAVNTGELFF; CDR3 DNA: TGTGCCAGCAGTTACTGGGCGGTTAACACCGGGGAGCTGTTTTTT
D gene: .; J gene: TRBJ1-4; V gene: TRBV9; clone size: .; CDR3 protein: CASSVEGKRNEKLFF; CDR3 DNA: TGTGCCAGCAGCGTAGAGGGCAAAAGGAATGAAAAACTGTTTTTT
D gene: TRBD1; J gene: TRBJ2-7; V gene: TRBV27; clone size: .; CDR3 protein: CASSRSGTGASYEQYF; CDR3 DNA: TGTGCCAGCAGCCGATCCGGGACAGGGGCTTCCTACGAGCAGTACTTC
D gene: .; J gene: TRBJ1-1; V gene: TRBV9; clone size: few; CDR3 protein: CASSVDLNTEAFF; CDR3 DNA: TGTGCCAGCAGCGTAGACCTGAACACTGAAGCTTTCTTT
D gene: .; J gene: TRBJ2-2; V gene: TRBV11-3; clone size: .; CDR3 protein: CASSLMGGTGELFF; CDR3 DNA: TGTGCCAGCAGCTTAATGGGCGGCACCGGGGAGCTGTTTTTT
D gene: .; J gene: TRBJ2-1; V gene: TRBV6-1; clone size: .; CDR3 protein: CASSEVIVASSYNEQFF; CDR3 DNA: TGTGCCAGCAGTGAAGTTATTGTAGCGAGCTCCTACAATGAGCAGTTCTTC
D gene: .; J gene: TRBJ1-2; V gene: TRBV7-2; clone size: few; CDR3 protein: CASSTTAYGYTF; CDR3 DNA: TGTGCCAGCAGCACGACAGCCTATGGCTACACCTTC
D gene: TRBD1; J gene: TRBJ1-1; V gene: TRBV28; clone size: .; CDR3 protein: CASSLMRGRGEAFF; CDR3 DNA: TGTGCCAGCAGTTTGATGAGGGGGCGCGGAGAAGCTTTCTTT
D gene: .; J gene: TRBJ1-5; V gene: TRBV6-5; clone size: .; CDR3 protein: CASSPYRGGQPQHF; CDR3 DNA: TGTGCCAGCAGCCCTTACCGAGGTGGTCAGCCCCAGCATTTT
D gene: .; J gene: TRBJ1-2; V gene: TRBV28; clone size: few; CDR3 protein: CASSSFLEGYTF; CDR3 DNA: TGTGCCAGCAGTTCCTTCCTGGAGGGCTACACCTTC
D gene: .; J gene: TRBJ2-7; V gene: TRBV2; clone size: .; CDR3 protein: CASKGQGRTSYEQYF; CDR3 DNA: TGTGCCAGCAAGGGTCAGGGGCGGACATCCTACGAGCAGTACTTC
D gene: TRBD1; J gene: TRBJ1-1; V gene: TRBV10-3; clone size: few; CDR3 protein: CAISESQGAFTEAFF; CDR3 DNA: TGTGCCATCAGTGAGTCACAGGGGGCGTTCACTGAAGCTTTCTTT
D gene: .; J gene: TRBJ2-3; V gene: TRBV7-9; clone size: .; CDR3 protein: CASSSDRPTDTQYF; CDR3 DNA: TGTGCCAGCAGCTCCGACCGACCCACAGATACGCAGTATTTT
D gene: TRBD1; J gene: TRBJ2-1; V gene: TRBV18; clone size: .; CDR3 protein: CASSPRDRVNNEQFF; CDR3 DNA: TGTGCCAGCTCACCTCGGGACAGGGTCAACAATGAGCAGTTCTTC
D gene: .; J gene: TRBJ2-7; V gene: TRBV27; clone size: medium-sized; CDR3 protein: CASSLLGKGEQYF; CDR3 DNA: TGTGCCAGCAGTTTATTGGGCAAGGGGGAGCAGTACTTC
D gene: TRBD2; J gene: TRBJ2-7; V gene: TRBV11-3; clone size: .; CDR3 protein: CASSPGTSGIQYF; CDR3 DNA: TGTGCCAGCAGTCCCGGGACTAGCGGAATACAGTACTTC
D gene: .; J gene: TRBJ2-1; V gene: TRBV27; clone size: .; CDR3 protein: CASSLSFYNEQFF; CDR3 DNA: TGTGCCAGCAGTTTATCCTTCTACAATGAGCAGTTCTTC
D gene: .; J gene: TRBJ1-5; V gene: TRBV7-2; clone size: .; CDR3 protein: CASSFFWDQPQHF; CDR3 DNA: TGTGCCAGCAGCTTTTTTTGGGATCAGCCCCAGCATTTT